This T cell receptor beta chain emerged from a study of blood T cell repertoires in COVID-19. Across the whole study: Acute and convalescent COVID-19 samples came from the United States, Italy and Spain. Nucleic acid was either cDNA or gDNA, and it came from T cells, B-cell-depleted T cells, or PBMCs.

Clones were sequenced by immunoSEQ multiplex PCR, and TCRdb holds only the in-frame ones, with some missing. The sample yields roughly 250,000 clones, roughly 85% seen once. Those who participated ranged in age from about 18 to 89 years and resided in about 24 US areas. All recovered Cohort 3 donors got two negative PCRs, got clearance, or saw symptom resolution. The V gene's germline CDR1 is MNHEY and CDR2 SVGAGI. V dropped 2 bases and J dropped 2 bases, with 14 bases sitting between them. The CDR3 extends over 16 amino acids. The chain has TRBV6-5 and TRBJ2-3; maybe TRBD2 (7 bases). The sequencing input was PBMCs or T cells enriched from blood (not recorded which). The origin of this receptor is a woman in her thirties who had recovered from COVID-19. The CDR3 spells CASSYPGGLNTDTQYF. In nucleotides, the CDR3 is TGTGCCAGCAGTTACCCGGGGGGCCTTAACACAGATACGCAGTATTTT.